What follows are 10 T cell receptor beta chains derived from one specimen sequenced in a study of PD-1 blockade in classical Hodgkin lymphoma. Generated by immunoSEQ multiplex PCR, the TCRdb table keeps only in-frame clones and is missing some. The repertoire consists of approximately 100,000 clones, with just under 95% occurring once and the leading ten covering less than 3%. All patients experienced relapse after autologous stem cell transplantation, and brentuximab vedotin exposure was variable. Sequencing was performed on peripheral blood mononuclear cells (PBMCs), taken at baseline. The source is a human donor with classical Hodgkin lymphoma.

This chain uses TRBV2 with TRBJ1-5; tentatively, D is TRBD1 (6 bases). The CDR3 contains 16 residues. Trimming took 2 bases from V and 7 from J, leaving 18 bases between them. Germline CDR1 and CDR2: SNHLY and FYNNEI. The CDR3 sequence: CASSEQRGSGRQPQHF. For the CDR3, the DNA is TGTGCCAGCAGTGAACAAAGGGGGTCAGGCCGGCAGCCCCAGCATTTT. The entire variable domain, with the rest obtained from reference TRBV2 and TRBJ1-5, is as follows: EPEVTQTPSHQVTQMGQEVILRCVPISNHLYFYWYRQILGQKVEFLVSFYNNEISEKSEIFDDQFSVERPDGSNFTLKIRSTKLEDSAMYFCASSEQRGSGRQPQHFGDGTRLSIL.

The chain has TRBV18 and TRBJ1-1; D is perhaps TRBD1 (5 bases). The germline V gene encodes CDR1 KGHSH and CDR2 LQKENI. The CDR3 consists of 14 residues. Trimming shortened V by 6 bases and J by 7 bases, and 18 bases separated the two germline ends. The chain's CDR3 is CASSFAQAPFEAFF. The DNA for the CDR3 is TGTGCCAGCTCCTTTGCACAGGCCCCTTTTGAAGCTTTCTTT.

CDR3 residues: CASSLEAGNNQPQHF. The CDR3 nucleotides are TGTGCCAGCAGCTTAGAGGCAGGGAACAATCAGCCCCAGCATTTT. V and J are TRBV7-8 and TRBJ1-5, with D perhaps matching TRBD1 (5 bases). V lost 1 base and J 3 bases, leaving 10 bases between the germline ends. CDR1 and CDR2 (germline): SGHVS, FQNEAQ. The CDR3 runs to 15 residues.

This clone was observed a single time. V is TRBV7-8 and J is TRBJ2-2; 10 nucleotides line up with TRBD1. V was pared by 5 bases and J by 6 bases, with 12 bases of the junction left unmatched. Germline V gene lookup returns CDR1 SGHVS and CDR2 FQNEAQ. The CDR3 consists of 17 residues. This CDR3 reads CASSPPLRDRGAGELFF. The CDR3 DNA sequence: TGTGCCAGCAGCCCCCCACTCCGGGACAGGGGAGCCGGGGAGCTGTTTTTT. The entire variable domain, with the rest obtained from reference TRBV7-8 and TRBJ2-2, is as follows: GAGVSQSPRYKVAKRGQDVALRCDPISGHVSLFWYQQALGQGPEFLTYFQNEAQLDKSGLPSDRFFAERPEGSVSTLKIQRTQQEDSAVYLCASSPPLRDRGAGELFFGEGSRLTVL.

The CDR3 is CASTELGRGMTEAFF. In DNA, the CDR3 is TGTGCCAGCACCGAGCTCGGCAGGGGGATGACTGAAGCTTTCTTT. The chain combines TRBV25-1 with TRBJ1-1, with 7 bases aligning to TRBD1. The CDR3 is 15 amino acids. Germline trimming cut 7 bases from V and 5 bases from J; bases unmatched to any gene: 13. Germline CDR1 MGHDK, CDR2 SYGVNS.

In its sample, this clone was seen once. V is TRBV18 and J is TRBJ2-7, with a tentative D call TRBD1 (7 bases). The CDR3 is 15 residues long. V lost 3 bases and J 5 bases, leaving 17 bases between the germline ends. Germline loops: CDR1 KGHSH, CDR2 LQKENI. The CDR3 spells CASSPVEGASHEQYF. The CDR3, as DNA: TGTGCCAGCTCACCGGTGGAGGGGGCGTCCCACGAGCAGTACTTC.

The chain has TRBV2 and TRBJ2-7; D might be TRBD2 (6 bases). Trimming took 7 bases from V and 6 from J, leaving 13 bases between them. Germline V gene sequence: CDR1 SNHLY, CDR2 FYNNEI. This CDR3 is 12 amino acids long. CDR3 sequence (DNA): TGTGCCAGCACCTACGCGGGGTTCGAGCAGTACTTC. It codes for CASTYAGFEQYF.

The CDR3, as DNA: TGTGCCAGCAGCTTAGGGGGGACAGATGAAGCTTTCTTT. It yields the protein CASSLGGTDEAFF. This rearrangement joins TRBV11-2 to TRBJ1-1, with 7 bases aligning to TRBD1. CDR3 length equals 13 residues. V shed 1 base and J 7 bases; nucleotides not matched to a gene: 3. Germline CDR1 and CDR2: SGHAT and FQNNGV. Combining the CDR3 with reference TRBV11-2 and TRBJ1-1 gives the whole variable domain EAGVAQSPRYKIIEKRQSVAFWCNPISGHATLYWYQQILGQGPKLLIQFQNNGVVDDSQLPKDRFSAERLKGVDSTLKIQPAKLEDSAVYLCASSLGGTDEAFFGQGTRLTVV.

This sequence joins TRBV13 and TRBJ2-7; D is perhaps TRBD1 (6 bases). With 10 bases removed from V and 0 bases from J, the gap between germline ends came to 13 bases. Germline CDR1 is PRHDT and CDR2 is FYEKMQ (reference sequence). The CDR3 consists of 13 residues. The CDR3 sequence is CATGAASSYEQYF. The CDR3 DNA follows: TGTGCCACAGGGGCGGCGAGCTCCTACGAGCAGTACTTC.

The CDR3 sequence is CASSFRSGAETQYF. The CDR3, as DNA: TGTGCCAGCAGCTTTCGATCGGGGGCAGAGACCCAGTACTTC. The genes are TRBV13 and TRBJ2-5; D assignment may be TRBD1 or TRBD2 (6 bases each). Germline V CDR1 and CDR2: PRHDT, FYEKMQ (reference sequence). This CDR3 contains 14 residues. The ends were cut back, 3 bases at V and 4 bases at J, with 12 bases in the middle.